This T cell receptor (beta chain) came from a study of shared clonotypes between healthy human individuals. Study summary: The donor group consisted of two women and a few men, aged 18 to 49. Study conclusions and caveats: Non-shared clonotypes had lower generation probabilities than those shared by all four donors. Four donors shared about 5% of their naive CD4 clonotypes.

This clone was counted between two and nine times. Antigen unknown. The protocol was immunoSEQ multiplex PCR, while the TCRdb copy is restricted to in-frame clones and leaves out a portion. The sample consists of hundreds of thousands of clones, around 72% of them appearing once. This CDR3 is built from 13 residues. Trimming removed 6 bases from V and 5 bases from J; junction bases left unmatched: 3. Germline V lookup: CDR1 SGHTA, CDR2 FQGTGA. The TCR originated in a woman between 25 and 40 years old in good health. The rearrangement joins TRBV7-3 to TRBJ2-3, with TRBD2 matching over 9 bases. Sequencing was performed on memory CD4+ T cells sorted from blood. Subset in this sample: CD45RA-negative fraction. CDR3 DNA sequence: TGTGCCAGCAGAGCGGGAGGAGAAGATACGCAGTATTTT. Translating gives CASRAGGEDTQYF.